This T cell receptor (beta chain) appears in the sequencing data of a study of early T cells in non-severe SARS-CoV-2 infection. Study-wide background: Bulk RNA from unsorted whole blood was sequenced; chains were unpaired. Study-wide results and caveats: Sequences matched to VDJdb favored anti-spike CD8 responses, while private and CD4 specificities were missed.

The CDR3 is made up of 18 amino acids. CDR1 MNHNY and CDR2 SVGAGI come from the germline V gene (reference sequence). V gave up 5 bases and J gave up 4 bases; unmatched junction bases: 17. Individually, cDNA molecules had unique molecular identifiers attached to them. Each CDR3 protein is one row after TCRdb ran MiXCR on the 5' RACE reads. The table has 56,000 or so distinct CDR3 sequences, less than 15% seen once; the top ten hold over 4%. This clonotype has ten or more counts. Its antigen is not known. Sequencing used whole blood, obtained at baseline. This sequence originates from an adult who was a healthcare worker with PCR-confirmed SARS-CoV-2 infection or an uninfected control (not recorded which). This chain connects TRBV6-6 to TRBJ2-7, with 10 bases identical to TRBD2. The CDR3 is CASSLSGGTLKLGYEQYF. The CDR3 DNA reads TGTGCCAGCAGTCTTAGCGGGGGGACCCTCAAGCTGGGATACGAGCAGTACTTC.